The table lists the clone carrying this TCR beta chain with a few counts. This record comes from a study of beta chain features in type 1 diabetes. Across the whole study: Examination covered 100 million to 140 million sorted cells spanning all samples.

Every donor provided one heparinised blood draw, which averaged about 120 mL. Sorted CD4+ subsets: naive, central memory, regulatory, stem cell-like memory (CD45RO/CCR7/CD25/CD127/CD95/CD27 panel). V lost 0 bases to trimming and J lost 3 bases, with 15 bases between them. The germline V gene encodes CDR1 LGHNA and CDR2 YSLEER. CDR3 length: 16 amino acids. Expressed TCRB transcripts were sequenced because the isolated RNA had all been reverse transcribed beforehand. The repertoire was sequenced with immunoSEQ multiplex PCR; TCRdb's copy has only in-frame clones and lacks some. Of around 170,000 clones listed, 7% to 10% are singletons.

This chain joins TRBV4-3 and TRBJ2-7; possibly TRBD1 for D (6 bases). The TCR was taken from a woman in her late teens or twenties in good health. The sample comprised central memory CD4+ T cells from blood. CDR3 region: CASSQEWQGSFYEQYF. The CDR3 region has the DNA TGCGCCAGCAGCCAAGAGTGGCAGGGGTCTTTCTACGAGCAGTACTTC.